Sequencing of this T cell receptor (beta chain) was carried out in a study of long-term antiretroviral therapy in people with HIV. Regarding the study as a whole: Versus controls, repertoires in people with HIV had narrower CDR3 length ranges. Blood obtained between the mid-2000s and the late 2010s may reflect older ART regimens. Clones expanded before ART dominated the repertoire at all time points. Diversity measured after ART increased yet remained under transplant donor controls.

This clone was counted a few times. Its antigen is not identified. CDR3 length equals 14 residues. Between the trimmed V and J ends, which lost 3 bases and 3 bases, there was a span of 9 bases. Per germline, CDR1 ENHRY and CDR2 SYGVKD. The assay used was immunoSEQ (version v3.0), run at survey level. Data came from immunoSEQ multiplex PCR; TCRdb stores just in-frame clones and leaves some out. The sample lists about 20,000 clones, around four fifths occurring once. Here the sequenced sample was unsorted PBMCs, taken roughly 4 years after starting antiretroviral therapy. The TCR comes from a man younger than 30 with HIV. J is TRBJ1-5 and V is TRBV10-3; D unclear. CDR3 nucleotide sequence: TGTGCCATCAGTGAATCTTCCGTCAATCAGCCCCAGCATTTT. Protein sequence: CAISESSVNQPQHF.